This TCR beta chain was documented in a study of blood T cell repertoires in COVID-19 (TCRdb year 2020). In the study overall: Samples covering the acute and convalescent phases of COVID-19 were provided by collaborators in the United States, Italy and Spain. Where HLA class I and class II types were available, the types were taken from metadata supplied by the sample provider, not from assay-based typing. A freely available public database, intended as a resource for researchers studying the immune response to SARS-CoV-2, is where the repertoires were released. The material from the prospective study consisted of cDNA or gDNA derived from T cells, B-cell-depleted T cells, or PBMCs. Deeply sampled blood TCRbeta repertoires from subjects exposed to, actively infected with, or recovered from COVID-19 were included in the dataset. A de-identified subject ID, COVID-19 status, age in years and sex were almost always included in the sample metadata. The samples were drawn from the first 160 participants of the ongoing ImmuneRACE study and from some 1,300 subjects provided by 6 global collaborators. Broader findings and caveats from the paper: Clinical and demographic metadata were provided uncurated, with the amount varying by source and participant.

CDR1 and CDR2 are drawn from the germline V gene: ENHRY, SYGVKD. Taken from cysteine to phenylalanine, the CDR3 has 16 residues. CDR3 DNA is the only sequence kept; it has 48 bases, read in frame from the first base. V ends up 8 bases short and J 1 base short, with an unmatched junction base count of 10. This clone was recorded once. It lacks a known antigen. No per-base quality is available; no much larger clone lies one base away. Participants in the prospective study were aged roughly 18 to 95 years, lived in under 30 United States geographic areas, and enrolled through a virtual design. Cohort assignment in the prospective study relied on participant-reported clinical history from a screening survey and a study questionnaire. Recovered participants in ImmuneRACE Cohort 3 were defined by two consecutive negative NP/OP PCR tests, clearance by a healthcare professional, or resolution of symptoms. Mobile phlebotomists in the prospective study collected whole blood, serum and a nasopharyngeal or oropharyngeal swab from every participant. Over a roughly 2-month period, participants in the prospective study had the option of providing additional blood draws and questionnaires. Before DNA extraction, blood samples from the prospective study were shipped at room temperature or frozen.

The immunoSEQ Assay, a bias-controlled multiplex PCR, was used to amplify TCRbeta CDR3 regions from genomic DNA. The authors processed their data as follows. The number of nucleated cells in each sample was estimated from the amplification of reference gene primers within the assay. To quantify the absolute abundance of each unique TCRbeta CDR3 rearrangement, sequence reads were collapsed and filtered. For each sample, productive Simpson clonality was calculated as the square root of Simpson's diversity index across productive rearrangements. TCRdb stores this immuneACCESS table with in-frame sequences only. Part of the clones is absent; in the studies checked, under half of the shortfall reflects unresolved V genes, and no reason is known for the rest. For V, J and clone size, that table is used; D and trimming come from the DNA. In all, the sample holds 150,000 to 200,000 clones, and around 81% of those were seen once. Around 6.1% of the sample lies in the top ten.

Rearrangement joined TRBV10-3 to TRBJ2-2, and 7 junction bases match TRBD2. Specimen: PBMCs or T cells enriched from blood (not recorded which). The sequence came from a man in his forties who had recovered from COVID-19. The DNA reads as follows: TGTGCCATCCTCGGTGGGGCGGGGGAGAACACCGGGGAGCTGTTTTTT. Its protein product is CAILGGAGENTGELFF.